This TCR beta chain comes out of a study of CD8+CD57+ T cells in acquired aplastic anemia. The use of genomic DNA as template underpinned the TCR beta VDJ and CDR3 profiling. A single record per CDR3 protein comes from TCRdb applying MiXCR to the reads. The sample has 250,000 to 300,000 distinct CDR3 sequences, roughly half seen once. Study conclusions and caveats: The study identified roughly 31 CD8+ CDR3 sequences shared by patients and controls.

This CDR3 has 14 residues. V gave up 10 bases and J gave up 4 bases, with 19 bases separating them. Germline V gene sequence: CDR1 SGHAT, CDR2 FQNNGV. Details on this clonotype: Its antigen remains unknown.

Input material: sorted CD4+, CD8+, or CD8+CD57+ T cells (not recorded which) from PBMCs. This receptor was obtained from a human donor with severe aplastic anemia or a healthy control (not recorded which). The V gene is TRBV11-2, the J gene TRBJ2-5; unclear D gene. The CDR3: CATSLFLLGETQYF. The CDR3 nucleotides read TGTGCCACGTCTCTTTTTTTGCTTGGAGAGACCCAGTACTTC.